The clone carrying this T cell receptor (beta chain) has a single count. This entry comes from a study of blood T cell repertoires in COVID-19. The overall study: Acute and convalescent COVID-19 samples came from the United States, Italy and Spain. PBMCs, B-cell-depleted T cells, or T cells provided the cDNA or gDNA that made up the material.

Per the original methods: Amplification of reference gene primers provided the estimated nucleated cell counts. Produced via immunoSEQ multiplex PCR; TCRdb's table is partial and in-frame only. From that table come the V and J calls and clone size; the DNA was used to work out D and trimming. The data show fewer than 300,000 clones, over 70% seen once. Germline V gene sequence: CDR1 SGDLS, CDR2 YYNGEE. Trimming left V 1 base short and J 6 bases short, with 17 bases between. The CDR3 loop spans 15 amino acids. The rearrangement joins TRBV9 to TRBJ2-7; possible D gene TRBD1, 5 bases. The sequencing sample was made of peripheral blood. This receptor was obtained from an elderly man with acute or convalescent COVID-19. CDR3 bases: TGTGCCAGCAGCGTAACCCACAGCCAGGGAAGCGAGCAGTACTTC. Translation gives CASSVTHSQGSEQYF.